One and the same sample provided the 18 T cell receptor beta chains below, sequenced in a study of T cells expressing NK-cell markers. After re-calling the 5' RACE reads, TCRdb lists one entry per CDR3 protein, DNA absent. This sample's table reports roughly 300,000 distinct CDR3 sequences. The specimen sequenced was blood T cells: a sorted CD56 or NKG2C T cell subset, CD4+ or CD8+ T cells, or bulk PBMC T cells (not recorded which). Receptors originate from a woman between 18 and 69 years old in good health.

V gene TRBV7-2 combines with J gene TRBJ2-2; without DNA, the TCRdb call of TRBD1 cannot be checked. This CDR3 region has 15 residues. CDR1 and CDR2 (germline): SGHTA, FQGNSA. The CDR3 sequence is CASSSTPVPAGELFF.

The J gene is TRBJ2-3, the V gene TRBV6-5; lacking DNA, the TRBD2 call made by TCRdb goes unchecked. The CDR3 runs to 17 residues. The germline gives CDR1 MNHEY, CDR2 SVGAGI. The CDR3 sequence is CASSYFAGGGSGDTQYF.

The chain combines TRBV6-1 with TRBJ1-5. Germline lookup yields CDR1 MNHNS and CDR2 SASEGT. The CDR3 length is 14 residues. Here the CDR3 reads CASKGSVKDQPQHF.

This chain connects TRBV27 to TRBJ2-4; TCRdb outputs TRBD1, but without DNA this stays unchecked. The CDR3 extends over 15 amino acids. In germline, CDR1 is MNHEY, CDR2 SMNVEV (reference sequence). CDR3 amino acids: CASRSGSPRGNIQYF.

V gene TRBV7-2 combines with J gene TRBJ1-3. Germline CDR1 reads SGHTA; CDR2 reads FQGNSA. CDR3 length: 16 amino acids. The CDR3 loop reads CASSLSTASHGNTIYF.

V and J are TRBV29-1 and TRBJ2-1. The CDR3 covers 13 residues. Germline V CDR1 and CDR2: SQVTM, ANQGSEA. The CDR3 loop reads CSGPNSGECEQFF.

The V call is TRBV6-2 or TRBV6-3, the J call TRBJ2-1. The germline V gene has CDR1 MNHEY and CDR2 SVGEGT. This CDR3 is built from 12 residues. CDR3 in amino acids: CASTYPSVEQFF.

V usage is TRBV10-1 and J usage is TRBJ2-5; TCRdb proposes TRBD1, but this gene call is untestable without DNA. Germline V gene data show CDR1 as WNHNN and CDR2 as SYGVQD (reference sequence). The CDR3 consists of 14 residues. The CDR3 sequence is CASSTGVRQETQYF.

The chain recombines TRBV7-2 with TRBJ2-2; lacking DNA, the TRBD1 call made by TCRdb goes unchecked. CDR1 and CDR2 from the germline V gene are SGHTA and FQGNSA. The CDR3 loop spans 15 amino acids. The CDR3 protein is CASSPYYGGTGELFF.

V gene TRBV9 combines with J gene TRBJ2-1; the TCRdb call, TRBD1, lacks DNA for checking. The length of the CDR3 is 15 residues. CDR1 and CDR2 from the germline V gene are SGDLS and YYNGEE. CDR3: CASSPRGISYNEQFF.

CDR3 residues: CASSSRQGPNYNEQFF. The rearrangement joins TRBV11-2 to TRBJ2-1; there is no DNA to check the TCRdb D call of TRBD2. The length of the CDR3 is 16 residues. Germline V CDR1 and CDR2: SGHAT, FQNNGV.

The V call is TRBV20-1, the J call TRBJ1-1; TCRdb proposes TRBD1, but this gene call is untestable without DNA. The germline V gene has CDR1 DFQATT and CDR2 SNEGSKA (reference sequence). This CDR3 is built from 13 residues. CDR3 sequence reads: CSAREQGDTEAFF.

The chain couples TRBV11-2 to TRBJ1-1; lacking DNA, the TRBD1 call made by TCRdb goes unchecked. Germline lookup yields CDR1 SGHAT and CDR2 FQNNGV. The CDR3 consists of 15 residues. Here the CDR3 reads CASSPSRTKNTEAFF.

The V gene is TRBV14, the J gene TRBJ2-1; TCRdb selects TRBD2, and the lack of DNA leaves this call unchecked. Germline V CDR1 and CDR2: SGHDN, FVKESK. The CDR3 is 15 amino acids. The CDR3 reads CASSQVSSGGYEQFF.

The CDR3 spells CSGLTGSGNTIYF. V and J are TRBV29-1 and TRBJ1-3; checking the TCRdb D call of TRBD1 is not possible without DNA. Germline V lookup: CDR1 SQVTM, CDR2 ANQGSEA. This CDR3 has 13 amino acids.

CDR3: CASSWGSTGTDTQYF. This chain links TRBV5-1 with TRBJ2-3; TCRdb selects TRBD1, and the lack of DNA leaves this call unchecked. Germline V gene sequence: CDR1 SGHRS, CDR2 YFSETQ. The CDR3 contains 15 residues.

CDR3 sequence reads: CASSRQGVQYF. The rearrangement joins TRBV6-5 to TRBJ2-4; TCRdb's D call of TRBD1 is untestable without DNA. The CDR3 contains 11 residues. Germline V gene sequence: CDR1 MNHEY, CDR2 SVGAGI.

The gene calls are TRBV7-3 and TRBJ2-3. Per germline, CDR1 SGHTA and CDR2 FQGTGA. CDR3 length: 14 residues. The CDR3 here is CASSLGPSTDTQYF.